This T cell receptor beta chain was retrieved from a study of graft-versus-host responses after intestinal transplantation. About the research overall: The recipients all started with anti-thymocyte globulin induction and then took tacrolimus and steroids for about three years.

Libraries were prepared by immunoSEQ multiplex PCR; TCRdb keeps only in-frame clonotypes and omits some of them. The sample records tens of thousands of clones, around nine tenths being singletons. Graft samples were processed, releasing intraepithelial and lamina propria lymphocytes. Per the germline V gene, CDR1 is SGHRS and CDR2 is YFSETQ. This CDR3 contains 14 residues. The V end lost 2 bases, the J end lost 3 bases, and 12 bases lay between the germline ends. The TCR originated in a human patient who received an intestinal transplant, so some T cells may come from the graft donor. The sequencing here drew on ileum tissue, taken 350 to 400 days after transplant. This chain connects TRBV5-1 to TRBJ2-7; no clear D. The CDR3: CASSLVSAGYEQYF. CDR3 in DNA: TGCGCCAGCAGCTTAGTGTCAGCTGGCTACGAGCAGTACTTC. The variable domain in full, completed from reference TRBV5-1 and TRBJ2-7, reads KAGVTQTPRYLIKTRGQQVTLSCSPISGHRSVSWYQQTPGQGLQFLFEYFSETQRNKGNFPGRFSGRQFSNSRSEMNVSTLELGDSALYLCASSLVSAGYEQYFGPGTRLTVT.